Listed here is a single TCR beta chain. Its antigen is currently unknown. Sequencing used immunoSEQ multiplex PCR; TCRdb keeps in-frame clones, though not all of them. The sample lists about 33,000 clones; nearly 95% were seen once. Trimming removed 3 bases at V and 3 bases at J, with 3 bases between. Germline CDR1 and CDR2: MNHEY and SVGAGI. CDR3 size: 11 residues. This sample was included in a study of circulating and synovial CD4+ cells in juvenile arthritis. Study-wide results and caveats: Bulk blood CD4 samples held at least an order of magnitude more or fewer genomes than CPL. These repertoires were less diverse than bulk blood CD4 repertoires.

This receptor was identified in a human donor with juvenile idiopathic arthritis. This rearrangement joins TRBV6-5 to TRBJ2-7; D remains ambiguous. Sequencing was done on a sample of CD4+ T cells from blood. The CDR3, as DNA: TGTGCCAGCAGTTATAACTACGAGCAGTACTTC. Translating it yields CASSYNYEQYF.